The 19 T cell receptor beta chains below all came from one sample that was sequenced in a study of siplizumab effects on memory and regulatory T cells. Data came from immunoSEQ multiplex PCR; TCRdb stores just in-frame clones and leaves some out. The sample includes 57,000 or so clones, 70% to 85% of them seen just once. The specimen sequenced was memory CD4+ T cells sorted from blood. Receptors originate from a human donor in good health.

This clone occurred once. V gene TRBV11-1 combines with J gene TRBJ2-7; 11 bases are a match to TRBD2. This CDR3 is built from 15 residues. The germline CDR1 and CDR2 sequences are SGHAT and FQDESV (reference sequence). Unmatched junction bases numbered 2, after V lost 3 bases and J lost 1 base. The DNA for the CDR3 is TGTGCCAGCAGCTTGGTAGCGGGGGGGTCCTACGAGCAGTACTTC. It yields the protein CASSLVAGGSYEQYF.

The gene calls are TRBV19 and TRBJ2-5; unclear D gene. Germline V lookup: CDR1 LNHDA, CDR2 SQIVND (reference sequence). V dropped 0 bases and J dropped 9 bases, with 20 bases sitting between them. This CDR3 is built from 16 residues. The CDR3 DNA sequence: TGTGCCAGTAGTATAGAGGGTCTGGCCACAATTAAGGCCCAGTACTTC. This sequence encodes CASSIEGLATIKAQYF.

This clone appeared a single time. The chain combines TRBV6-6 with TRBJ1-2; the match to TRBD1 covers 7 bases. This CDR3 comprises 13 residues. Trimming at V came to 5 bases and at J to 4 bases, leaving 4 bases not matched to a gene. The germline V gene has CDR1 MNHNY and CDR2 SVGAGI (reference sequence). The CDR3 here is CASSQGQVYGYTF. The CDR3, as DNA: TGTGCCAGCAGTCAAGGACAGGTCTATGGCTACACCTTC.

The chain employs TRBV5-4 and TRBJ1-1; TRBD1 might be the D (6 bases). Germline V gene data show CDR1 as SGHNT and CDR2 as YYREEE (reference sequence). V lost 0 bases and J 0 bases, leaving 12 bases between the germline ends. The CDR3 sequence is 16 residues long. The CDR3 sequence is CASSLEGGRVNTEAFF. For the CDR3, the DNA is TGTGCCAGCAGCTTGGAAGGGGGTAGGGTGAACACTGAAGCTTTCTTT.

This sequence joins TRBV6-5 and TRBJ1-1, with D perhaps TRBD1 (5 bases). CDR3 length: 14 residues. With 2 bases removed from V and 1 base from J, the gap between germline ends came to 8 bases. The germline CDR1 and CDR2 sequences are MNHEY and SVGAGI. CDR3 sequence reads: CASSYGGRNTEAFF. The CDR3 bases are TGTGCCAGCAGTTACGGGGGGAGGAACACTGAAGCTTTCTTT.

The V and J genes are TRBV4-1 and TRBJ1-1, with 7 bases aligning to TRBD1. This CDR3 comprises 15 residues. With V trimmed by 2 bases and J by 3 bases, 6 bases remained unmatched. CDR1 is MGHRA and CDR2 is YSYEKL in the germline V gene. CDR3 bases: TGCGCCAGCAGCCAAAACAGGGGTGGGGACACTGAAGCTTTCTTT. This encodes CASSQNRGGDTEAFF.

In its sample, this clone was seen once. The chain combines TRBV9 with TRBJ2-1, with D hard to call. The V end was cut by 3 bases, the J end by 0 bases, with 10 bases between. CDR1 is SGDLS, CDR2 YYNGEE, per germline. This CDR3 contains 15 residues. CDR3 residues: CASSATISSYNEQFF. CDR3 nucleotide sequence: TGTGCCAGCAGCGCCACTATCAGCTCCTACAATGAGCAGTTCTTC.

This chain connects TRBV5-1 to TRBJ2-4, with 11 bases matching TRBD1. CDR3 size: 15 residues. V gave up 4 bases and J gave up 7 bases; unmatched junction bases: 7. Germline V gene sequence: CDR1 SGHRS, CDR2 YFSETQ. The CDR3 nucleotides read TGCGCCAGCAGCCCCCGGGACAGGGGGACGAACATTCAGTACTTC. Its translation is CASSPRDRGTNIQYF.

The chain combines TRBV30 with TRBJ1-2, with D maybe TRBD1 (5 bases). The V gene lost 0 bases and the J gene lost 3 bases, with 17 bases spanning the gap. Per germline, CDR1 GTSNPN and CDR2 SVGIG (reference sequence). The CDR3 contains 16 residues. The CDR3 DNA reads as TGTGCCTGGAGTGTATTCTCTTTCAGGGAGTACTATGGCTACACCTTC. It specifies CAWSVFSFREYYGYTF.

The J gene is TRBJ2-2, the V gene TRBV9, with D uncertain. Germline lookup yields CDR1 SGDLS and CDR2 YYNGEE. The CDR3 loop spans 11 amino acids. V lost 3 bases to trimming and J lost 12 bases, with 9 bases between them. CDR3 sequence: CASSEANKLFF. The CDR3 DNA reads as TGTGCCAGCAGCGAGGCGAATAAGCTGTTTTTT.

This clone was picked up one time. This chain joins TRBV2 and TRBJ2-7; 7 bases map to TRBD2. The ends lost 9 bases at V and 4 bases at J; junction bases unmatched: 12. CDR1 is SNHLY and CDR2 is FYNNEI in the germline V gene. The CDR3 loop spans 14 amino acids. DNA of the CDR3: TGTGCCAGTCTATTGGGCGGGGGTGAGTACGAGCAGTACTTC. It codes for CASLLGGGEYEQYF.

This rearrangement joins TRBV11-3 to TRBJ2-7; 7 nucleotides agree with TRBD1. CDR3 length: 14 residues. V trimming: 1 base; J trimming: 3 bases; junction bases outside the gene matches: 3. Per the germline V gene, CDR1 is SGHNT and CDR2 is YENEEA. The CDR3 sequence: CASSLAGQVYEQYF. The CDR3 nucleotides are TGTGCCAGCAGCTTAGCCGGACAGGTCTACGAGCAGTACTTC.

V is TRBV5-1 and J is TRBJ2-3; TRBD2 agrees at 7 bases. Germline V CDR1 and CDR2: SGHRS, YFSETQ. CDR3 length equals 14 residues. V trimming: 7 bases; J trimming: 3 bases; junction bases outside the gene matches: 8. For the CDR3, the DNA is TGCGCCAGCGGGGGAGGGGACGAGACAGATACGCAGTATTTT. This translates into CASGGGDETDTQYF.

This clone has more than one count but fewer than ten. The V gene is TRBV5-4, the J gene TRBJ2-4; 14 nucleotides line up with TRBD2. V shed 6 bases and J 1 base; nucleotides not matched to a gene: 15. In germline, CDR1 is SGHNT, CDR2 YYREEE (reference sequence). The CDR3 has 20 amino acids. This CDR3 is CASTMRTTSGGALAKNIQYF. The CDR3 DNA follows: TGTGCCAGCACCATGAGAACGACTAGCGGGGGGGCACTGGCCAAAAACATTCAGTACTTC. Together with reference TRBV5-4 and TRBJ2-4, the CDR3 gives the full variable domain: ETGVTQSPTHLIKTRGQQVTLRCSSQSGHNTVSWYQQALGQGPQFIFQYYREEENGRGNFPPRFSGLQFPNYSSELNVNALELDDSALYLCASTMRTTSGGALAKNIQYFGAGTRLSVL.

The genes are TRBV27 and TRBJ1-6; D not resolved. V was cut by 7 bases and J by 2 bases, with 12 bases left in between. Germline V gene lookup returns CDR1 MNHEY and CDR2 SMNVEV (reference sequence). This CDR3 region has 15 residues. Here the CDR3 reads CASKRDSTYNSPLHF. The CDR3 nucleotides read TGTGCCAGCAAGAGAGATTCCACCTATAATTCACCCCTCCACTTT.

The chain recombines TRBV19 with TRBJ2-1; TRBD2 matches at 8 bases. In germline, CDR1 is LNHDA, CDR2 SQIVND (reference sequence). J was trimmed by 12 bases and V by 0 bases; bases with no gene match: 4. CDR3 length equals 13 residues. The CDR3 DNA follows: TGTGCCAGTAGTATAGAAAGGGCGGGGGGGCAGTTCTTC. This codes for CASSIERAGGQFF. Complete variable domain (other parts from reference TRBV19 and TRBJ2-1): DGGITQSPKYLFRKEGQNVTLSCEQNLNHDAMYWYRQDPGQGLRLIYYSQIVNDFQKGDIAEGYSVSREKKESFPLTVTSAQKNPTAFYLCASSIERAGGQFFGPGTRLTVL.

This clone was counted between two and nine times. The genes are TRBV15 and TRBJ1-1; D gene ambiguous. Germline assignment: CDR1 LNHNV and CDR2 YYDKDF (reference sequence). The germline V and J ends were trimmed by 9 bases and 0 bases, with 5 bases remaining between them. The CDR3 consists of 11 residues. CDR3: CATLVNTEAFF. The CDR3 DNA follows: TGTGCCACTCTAGTGAACACTGAAGCTTTCTTT. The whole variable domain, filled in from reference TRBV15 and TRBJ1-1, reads DAMVIQNPRYQVTQFGKPVTLSCSQTLNHNVMYWYQQKSSQAPKLLFHYYDKDFNNEADTPDNFQSRRPNTSFCFLDIRSPGLGDTAMYLCATLVNTEAFFGQGTRLTVV.

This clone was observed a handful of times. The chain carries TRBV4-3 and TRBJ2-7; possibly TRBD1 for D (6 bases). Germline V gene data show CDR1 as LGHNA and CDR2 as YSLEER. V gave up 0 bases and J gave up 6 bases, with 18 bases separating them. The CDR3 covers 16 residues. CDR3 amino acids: CASSQDLSRDIREQYF. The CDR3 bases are TGCGCCAGCAGCCAAGATCTGTCCAGGGACATTCGCGAGCAGTACTTC.

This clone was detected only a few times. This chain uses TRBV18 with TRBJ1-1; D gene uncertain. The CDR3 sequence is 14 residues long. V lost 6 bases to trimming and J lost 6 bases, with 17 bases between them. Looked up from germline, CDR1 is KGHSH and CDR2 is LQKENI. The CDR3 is CASSPMGGGSEAFF. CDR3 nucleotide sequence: TGTGCCAGCTCTCCGATGGGAGGTGGGTCTGAAGCTTTCTTT.